Reported below is one T cell receptor beta chain. This clone showed up just once. The antigen this receptor binds is unknown. Per-nucleotide qualities are absent, and no much larger clonotype sits a single base away. This entry belongs to a study of cytomegalovirus exposure and HLA in healthy donors (dated by TCRdb to about 2017). With respect to the entire study: An earlier analysis of some 600 of the donors reported 250 to 350 Gb of sequence data and about 120 million unique TCR beta sequences obtained from approximately 180 million T cells. Roughly 300 gigabases of sequencing data and roughly 81 million unique TCR sequences made up an early release that covered several hundred HLA-typed donors. Of the 350 to 450 genotyped donors, around 81% fell in the genetic ancestry cluster associated with self-reported Caucasian donors. The aim of the study was to test whether cataloging public T cell receptors could identify signatures of past pathogen exposure. The study used immunosequencing to profile the T cell repertoires of under 700 subjects and linked those repertoires to cytomegalovirus serostatus. In addition to the first cohort of roughly 670 subjects, a separate validation cohort of 130 or so different subjects was used. High-throughput TCR immunosequencing, statistical association of individual TCRs with disease status, and machine learning were combined to predict cytomegalovirus infection status. To study patterns of TCR occurrence, a later analysis re-analyzed previously published TCR beta repertoires from around 700 donors and added high-resolution HLA genotyping. In the later analysis, no new phenotypic data were used to find candidate immune exposures; instead, reliance was placed on TCR beta sequences and their occurrence across donors. An earlier analysis of about 620 of the donors applied high-throughput TCR beta sequencing to assess whether each TCR beta V gene segment acted as functional or pseudogenic. Donor age, sex, ethnicity and CMV serostatus were compiled alongside the repertoire data. A later genetic analysis took genome-wide SNP genotypes for about 65% of the 666 donors and used that subset as a discovery cohort. All discovery cohort repertoires had been generated using a single sequencing platform. HLA typing covered class I and class II loci at four-digit resolution. The number of donors typed differed by locus, with about 629-630 for A, B, C, DRB1 and DQB1, over 500 for DQA1, over 600 for DPA1, and under 490 for DPB1. A few DR-DQ haplotypes were handled as single units for association and clustering because linkage in the cohort was strong. Among 398 genotyped donors of the cohort, an average of approximately 240,000 unique TCR beta nucleotide sequences were sequenced per donor, roughly 20% of them non-productive.

The CDR3 covers 15 residues, taking in both the cysteine and the phenylalanine. Only CDR3 DNA is held: 45 bases, read in frame from base 1. Taken from the germline V gene, the CDR1 and CDR2 loops are SGHRS and YFSETQ. Unmatched junction bases come to 7, with V trimmed by 4 bases and J by 5 bases. Results the study describes overall, beyond this receptor: A later analysis associated about 18,000 TCR beta sequences with specific HLA alleles at a false discovery rate of 0.05. The study listed 164 TCR beta chains as associated with cytomegalovirus. A further reported finding was that TCR beta sequences accurately predicted the HLA-A and HLA-B alleles for most subjects in the first cohort. This cohort had only TCR beta chains sequenced, and the lack of alpha or paired-chain data limited which features could be detected. Because some donors lacked HLA typing at each locus, the association tests relied only on the typed subset. In a later analysis, the rate of TCR association differed among HLA loci, with DRB1 alleles having the most associated TCRs and HLA-C alleles having the fewest. Sequencing depth was assumed to be roughly uniform across donors in the presence/absence analyses, though that assumption may not hold. In a later analysis, HLA-associated TCR beta chains were found to be more clonally expanded and to have lower generation probabilities than equally common non-associated chains. A few of the identified cytomegalovirus-associated TCR beta chains were confirmed in vitro to be specific for cytomegalovirus antigens. Some IMGT-functional V segments, including TRBV6-2 and TRBV6-3, could not be told apart with the 87-base-pair reads, so those segments were excluded. CMV serostatus was the only immune exposure information available for the cohort. Cytomegalovirus status was reported to be diagnosed by the classifier with high specificity and sensitivity in both the original and validation cohorts. Several of the top co-occurrence clusters appeared to be linked to parvovirus B19, influenza, CMV and Epstein-Barr virus, according to a later analysis. Correlated functional status among segregating V segments might reflect linkage disequilibrium, but an unknown experimental factor could not be ruled out. A later genetic analysis associated a missense DCLRE1C variant with V-gene and J-gene trimming of TCR beta chains, and an independent cohort replicated the association. According to the authors, the approach could potentially be generalized to other disease states and immunological phenotypes. In a later analysis, most CMV-associated TCR beta chains were found to appear HLA-restricted, with HLA associations seemingly driven largely by CMV exposure. Most TCR sequences were observed very rarely across donors, whereas some public TCRs were present in many individuals. Compared with the 666-donor mean, donors in an Asian-associated ancestry cluster had fewer N-insertions in productive TCRs, according to a later genetic analysis. When HLA alleles, especially DR and DQ, strongly co-occurred, attributing TCR associations to individual alleles was difficult. A cluster of highly shared sequence variants was judged likely to be a technical artifact of the sequencing pipeline. In an earlier analysis of some 500 of the donors, most TCR beta V segments were observed in productive rearrangements about 87% or about 30% of the time, broadly matching IMGT annotations. Because counts were too low, some 17 rarely observed V segments, including chromosome 9 orphons, were left out of the earlier analysis of a few hundred of the donors.

The cohort was made up of 666 healthy bone marrow donors. At the time of sampling, all cohort members were nominally healthy, though unrecorded immune exposures were likely present. The donor tested CMV seronegative and was one of the 352 seronegative cohort members. A peripheral blood sample was collected from each donor, and TCR beta sequencing was performed on peripheral blood mononuclear cells. Genomic DNA extraction from the blood cell samples was performed with the Qiagen DNeasy Blood Extraction Kit. To prepare the library, the immunoSEQ multiplex PCR assay was applied. For the multiplex PCR, a mixture combining 60 forward primers for TCR Vbeta segments and 13 reverse primers for TCR Jbeta segments was used. The CDR3 region of rearranged TCR beta genes was amplified from genomic DNA by a multiplex PCR assay. The Illumina HiSeq System was used to sequence the amplified TCR beta libraries as 87-base-pair reads. From the authors' description of their analysis: A later analysis counted tens of millions of unique TCR beta chains across the 700 or so repertoires, and roughly 9.9 million of these chains were shared by at least two donors. Raw reads were error-corrected and collapsed into unique sequences with a nearest-neighbor algorithm that merged closely related sequences to remove PCR and sequencing errors. To assign V, D and J gene segments, CDR3 sequences were aligned to IMGT reference sequences. For a sequence to be retained, a match of at least six nucleotides was required to both a V gene segment and a J gene segment. Rearrangements were classified as productive when the CDR3 lacked stop codons and remained in frame with V and J, and all other rearrangements were classified as non-productive. CDR3 was defined according to IMGT convention as the region running from the second conserved V-encoded cysteine to the conserved J-encoded phenylalanine. The earlier analysis of about 620 of the donors excluded sequences that lacked an unambiguous match to a single V gene segment. An earlier analysis of just under 600 of the donors called V segments functional above 56.7% productive rearrangements and segregating when the between-donor standard deviation exceeded 5%. A statistical classification framework was built to diagnose cytomegalovirus status from the catalog of TCR beta chain sequences. A later analysis assigned V and J genes by comparing TCR nucleotide sequences with IMGT/GENE-DB human TR gene sequences. Using the TCRdist pipeline, a later analysis assigned CDR3 sequences along with most-parsimonious VDJ recombination scenarios. In a later analysis, each TCR beta chain was defined by its CDR3 amino acid sequence together with its V-gene family, and reads without a unique V-gene family were excluded. A later analysis removed 592 highly shared, low-generation-probability nucleotide sequences to deal with suspected cross-contamination and a sequencing artifact. In a later analysis, a clonal expansion index for each public chain was calculated from normalized within-repertoire ranks of inferred template counts. A later analysis computed generation probabilities with a VDJ recombination model fitted to out-of-frame rearrangements, and checked the results against IGoR. In a later analysis, TCR-TCR, TCR-HLA and TCR-CMV co-occurrence was scored with hypergeometric tests, and a repertoire-size bias correction was applied to TCR pairs. False discovery rates were estimated in a later analysis by permuting HLA or CMV assignments 20 times. In a later analysis, co-occurring TCRs were grouped using DBSCAN, with TCRdist sequence similarity added in when clustering inside HLA-allele-positive subsets. Co-occurrence clustering excluded repertoires with fewer than 30,000 or more than 120,000 public chains, plus five with anomalous nucleotide sharing. Entries here come from immuneACCESS through TCRdb and include only in-frame sequences with V and J called. Some clones fail to appear in such tables; in the studies checked, an unresolved V gene covers under half of the shortfall, and the cause of the remainder is unknown. D and trimming were read from the DNA, whereas the V and J calls and clone size are those reported in that table. The sample table shows under 200,000 clones, and around 84% are seen once. In total, the top ten clones hold around 3.1% of the sample.

The chain is made from TRBV5-1 and TRBJ2-5; 11 bases in the middle match TRBD1. The specimen was PBMCs. The sequence came from a woman aged 40 to 50 in good health and CMV-seronegative. Read as DNA, the sequence is TGCGCCAGCAGCCCCCGGACAGGGGGCCGGGAGACCCAGTACTTC. The resulting protein is CASSPRTGGRETQYF.